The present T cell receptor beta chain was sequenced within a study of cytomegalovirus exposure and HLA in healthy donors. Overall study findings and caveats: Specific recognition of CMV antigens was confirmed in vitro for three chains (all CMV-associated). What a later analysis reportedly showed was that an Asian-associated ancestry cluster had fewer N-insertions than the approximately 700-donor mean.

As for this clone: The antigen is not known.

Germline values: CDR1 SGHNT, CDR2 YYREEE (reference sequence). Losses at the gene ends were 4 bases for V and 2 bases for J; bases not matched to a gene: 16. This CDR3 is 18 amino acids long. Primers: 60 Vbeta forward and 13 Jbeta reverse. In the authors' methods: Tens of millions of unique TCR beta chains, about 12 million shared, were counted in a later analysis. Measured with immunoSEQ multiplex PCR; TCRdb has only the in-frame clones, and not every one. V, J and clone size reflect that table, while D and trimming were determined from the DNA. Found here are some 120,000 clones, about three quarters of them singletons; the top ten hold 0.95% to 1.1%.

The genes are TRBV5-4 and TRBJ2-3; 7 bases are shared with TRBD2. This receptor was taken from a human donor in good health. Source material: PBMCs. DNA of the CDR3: TGTGCCAGCAGCAAAACCTCCCCGGGGAGGGTTCTCACAGATACGCAGTATTTT. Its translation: CASSKTSPGRVLTDTQYF.